Below are 16 T cell receptor beta chains sequenced from a single sample in a study of cytomegalovirus exposure and HLA in healthy donors. Use of 60 Vbeta and 13 Jbeta primers characterized the PCR. The repertoire was sequenced with immunoSEQ multiplex PCR; TCRdb's copy has only in-frame clones and lacks some. The table lists about 110,000 clones, roughly 80% of them singletons. Specimen: PBMCs. The receptors were sampled from a woman in her twenties or thirties in good health and CMV-seronegative.

The V call is TRBV4-1, the J call TRBJ2-2; 7 nucleotides align to TRBD2. With 1 base clipped from V and 1 base from J, the junction kept 9 bases outside the gene matches. The length of the CDR3 is 18 residues. In germline, CDR1 is MGHRA, CDR2 YSYEKL. CDR3 bases: TGCGCCAGCAGCCAAGGGCAGGGACTAACGTTGAACACCGGGGAGCTGTTTTTT. Its protein is CASSQGQGLTLNTGELFF.

This clone was counted a single time. The chain uses TRBV28 and TRBJ2-7; 9 bases fit TRBD1. CDR1 is MDHEN and CDR2 is SYDVKM in the germline V gene. V lost 6 bases to trimming and J lost 3 bases; unmatched junction nucleotides: 6. CDR3 length: 14 residues. CDR3 amino acids: CASSPRDRVYEQYF. CDR3 in DNA: TGTGCCAGCAGCCCCCGGGACAGGGTCTACGAGCAGTACTTC.

The rearrangement joins TRBV30 to TRBJ1-2, with TRBD1 matching 9 bases. The junction had 6 bases not matched to a gene; V was cut back by 2 bases and J by 8 bases. The CDR3 totals 13 residues. The germline V gene encodes CDR1 GTSNPN and CDR2 SVGIG (reference sequence). CDR3 in amino acids: CAWSRDRAGGYTF. CDR3 bases: TGTGCCTGGAGTCGGGACAGGGCAGGAGGCTACACCTTC.

About this clone itself: A junction boundary mismatches the germline segment, possibly from a read error. This chain connects TRBV7-2 to TRBJ2-5; 11 nucleotides line up with TRBD2. This CDR3 has 16 residues. The germline gives CDR1 SGHTA, CDR2 FQGNSA. CDR3 bases: TGTGCCAGCAGCCTAGCGGGGGGACGTCCCCGCGAGACCCAGTACTTC. As protein: CASSLAGGRPRETQYF.

The J gene is TRBJ2-4, the V gene TRBV5-1, with a possible D match to TRBD2 (6 bases). Germline V CDR1 and CDR2: SGHRS, YFSETQ. The CDR3 has 13 residues. The V end was cut by 1 base, the J end by 7 bases, with 9 bases between. The CDR3 nucleotides read TGCGCCAGCAGCTTGCAGGGAGGCAACATTCAGTACTTC. It encodes CASSLQGGNIQYF.

This clone was picked up one time. The chain recombines TRBV6-1 with TRBJ1-5, with a tentative D call TRBD1 (6 bases). The CDR3 is 14 residues long. CDR1 MNHNS and CDR2 SASEGT come from the germline V gene. Trimming stripped 4 bases from V and 5 bases from J, with 12 bases between. In DNA, the CDR3 is TGTGCCAGCAGTGTCAACAGGGTGGATCAGCCCCAGCATTTT. Protein product: CASSVNRVDQPQHF.

The rearrangement joins TRBV11-1 to TRBJ1-1; D uncertain. The CDR3 covers 16 residues. The V gene lost 4 bases and the J gene lost 6 bases, with 21 bases spanning the gap. Germline CDR1 is SGHAT and CDR2 is FQDESV (reference sequence). The CDR3 DNA follows: TGTGCCAGCAGCTCCTCCTGGGTCGGGGAGTTCGCTGAAGCTTTCTTT. Translated, it gives CASSSSWVGEFAEAFF.

The chain employs TRBV7-9 and TRBJ2-1; TRBD1 agrees at 11 bases. Germline V CDR1 and CDR2: SEHNR, FQNEAQ (reference sequence). Trimming cost V 1 base and J 9 bases; bases outside gene matches: 5. CDR3 size: 15 residues. CDR3 bases: TGTGCCAGCAGCTTAGTGAGGACAGGGGGCAGTGAGCAGTTCTTC. Its translation is CASSLVRTGGSEQFF.

The chain joins TRBV4-1 to TRBJ1-4; D is unclear. V gave up 5 bases and J gave up 15 bases, with 16 bases separating them. The CDR3 is 12 amino acids. Germline CDR1 MGHRA, CDR2 YSYEKL. The CDR3 region has the DNA TGCGCCAGCAGCGGAGGTGAGGCCAAGATGTTTTTT. Translating it yields CASSGGEAKMFF.

The chain recombines TRBV4-1 with TRBJ1-1, with TRBD1 as a possible D gene (6 bases). CDR1 and CDR2 from the germline V gene are MGHRA and YSYEKL. The CDR3 is 14 amino acids. The V end lost 3 bases, the J end lost 1 base, and 9 bases lay between the germline ends. The CDR3 is CASSQLGQNTEAFF. The CDR3 region has the DNA TGCGCCAGCAGCCAGTTGGGACAGAACACTGAAGCTTTCTTT.

This chain connects TRBV4-3 to TRBJ2-3; TRBD2 matches 9 bases. The CDR3 extends over 15 amino acids. The ends lost 5 bases at V and 2 bases at J; junction bases unmatched: 5. Germline V gives CDR1 LGHNA, CDR2 YSLEER. The chain's CDR3 is CASSVTSGPTDTQYF. Here the CDR3 DNA reads TGCGCCAGCAGCGTTACTAGCGGGCCCACAGATACGCAGTATTTT.

The chain combines TRBV4-3 with TRBJ2-5; 9 bases are a match to TRBD1. Germline loops: CDR1 LGHNA, CDR2 YSLEER. This CDR3 region has 16 residues. V gave up 4 bases and J gave up 5 bases; unmatched junction bases: 11. The CDR3 bases are TGCGCCAGCAGCCGAAGCGTTTGGGGACAGGGCGAGACCCAGTACTTC. Protein: CASSRSVWGQGETQYF.

The chain carries TRBV5-1 and TRBJ1-1; D is perhaps TRBD1 (5 bases). The CDR3 spans 14 residues. V was pared by 4 bases and J by 4 bases, with 14 bases between. Germline V gives CDR1 SGHRS, CDR2 YFSETQ. CDR3 in amino acids: CASSPRRGITEAFF. The DNA for the CDR3 is TGCGCCAGCAGCCCCCGAAGGGGTATCACTGAAGCTTTCTTT.

This clone was seen a few times. The chain is built from TRBV4-2 and TRBJ2-7, with 8 bases fitting TRBD1. Germline V gene lookup returns CDR1 LGHNA and CDR2 YNFKEQ. The CDR3 has 13 residues. V dropped 5 bases and J dropped 4; count of bases not matched to a gene: 4. The CDR3 loop reads CASSVDREYEQYF. The CDR3, as DNA: TGTGCCAGCAGCGTGGACAGGGAGTACGAGCAGTACTTC.

CDR3: CASSGTGVGTEAFF. The DNA for the CDR3 is TGTGCCAGCAGCGGGACAGGGGTAGGCACTGAAGCTTTCTTT. The genes are TRBV5-4 and TRBJ1-1; 10 bases match TRBD1. The germline CDR1 and CDR2 sequences are SGHNT and YYREEE (reference sequence). The length of the CDR3 is 14 residues. V lost 4 bases, J lost 4 bases, and 4 bases stayed unmatched.

This chain uses TRBV27 with TRBJ2-5, with D maybe TRBD2 (5 bases). CDR3 length: 14 residues. V lost 3 bases and J 5 bases, leaving 13 bases between the germline ends. CDR1 MNHEY and CDR2 SMNVEV come from the germline V gene (reference sequence). CDR3 sequence: CASSFASRIETQYF. The CDR3 coding sequence is TGTGCCAGCAGTTTTGCTAGCAGGATTGAGACCCAGTACTTC.